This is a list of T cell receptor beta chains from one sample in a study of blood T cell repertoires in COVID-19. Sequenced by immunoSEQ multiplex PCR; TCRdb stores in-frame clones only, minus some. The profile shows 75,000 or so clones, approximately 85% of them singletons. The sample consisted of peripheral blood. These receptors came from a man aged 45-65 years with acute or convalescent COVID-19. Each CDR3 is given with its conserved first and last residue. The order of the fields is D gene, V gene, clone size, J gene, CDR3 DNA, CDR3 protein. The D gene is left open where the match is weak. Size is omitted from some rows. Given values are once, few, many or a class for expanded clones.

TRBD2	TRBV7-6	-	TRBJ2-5	TGTGCCAGCAGCTCCCAACGGACTAGCGGGGGGTATGAGACCCAGTACTTC	CASSSQRTSGGYETQYF
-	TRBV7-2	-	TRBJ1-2	TGTGCCAGCAGCCTACGGGACAACTCTAACTATGGCTACACCTTC	CASSLRDNSNYGYTF
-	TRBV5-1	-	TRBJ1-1	TGCGCCAGCAGCTTGGCCTACCCAGGACGGAGGGGCACTGAAGCTTTCTTT	CASSLAYPGRRGTEAFF
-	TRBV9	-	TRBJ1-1	TGTGCCAGCAGCCCTCTCCCTGGGGGACTGGTGAACACTGAAGCTTTCTTT	CASSPLPGGLVNTEAFF
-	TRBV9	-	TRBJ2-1	TGTGCCAGCAGCCCCGGATTACAGGGCTCCATAATTTTCAATGAGCAGTTCTTC	CASSPGLQGSIIFNEQFF
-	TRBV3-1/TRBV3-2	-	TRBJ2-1	TGTGCCAGCAGCTCCCGCGCGGGGAGCTCCTACAATGAGCAGTTCTTC	CASSSRAGSSYNEQFF
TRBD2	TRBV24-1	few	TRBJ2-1	TGTGCCACCAGTGAAGCCGGGAGGGCCTCCTACAATGAGCAGTTCTTC	CATSEAGRASYNEQFF
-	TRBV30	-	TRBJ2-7	TGTGCCTGGAGTTCAAGCCTAGCTTACGAGCAGTACTTC	CAWSSSLAYEQYF
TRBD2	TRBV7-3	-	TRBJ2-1	TGTGCCAGCAGCTTATATAGCGGGGGGTTGAATGAGCAGTTCTTC	CASSLYSGGLNEQFF
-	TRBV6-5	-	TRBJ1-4	TGTGCCAGCAGGAGGACACCAACTAATGAAAAACTGTTTTTT	CASRRTPTNEKLFF
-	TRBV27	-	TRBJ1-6	TGTGCCAGCAGAACTCAGGGAAGATATAATTCACCCCTCCACTTT	CASRTQGRYNSPLHF
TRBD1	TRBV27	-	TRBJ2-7	TGTGCCAGCAGTATCCGGGACAGGGGTTCCGAGCAGTACTTC	CASSIRDRGSEQYF
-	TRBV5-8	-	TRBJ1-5	TGTGCCAGCAGCTCGGTTCAGCCCCAGCATTTT	CASSSVQPQHF
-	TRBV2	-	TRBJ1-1	TGTGCCAGCAAAACCAGGGGCCCGAACACTGAAGCTTTCTTT	CASKTRGPNTEAFF
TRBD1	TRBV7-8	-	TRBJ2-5	TGTGCCAGCAGCTTAAAAGGACAGGGGGCTTCTGGGGAGACCCAGTACTTC	CASSLKGQGASGETQYF
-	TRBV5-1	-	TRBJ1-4	TGCGCCAGCAGCTTCGGACAGCCTAGCCCTAATGAAAAACTGTTTTTT	CASSFGQPSPNEKLFF
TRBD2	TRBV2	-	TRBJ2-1	TGTGCCAGCAGAGACGGACTAGCGGGGTCGGGCGAGCAGTTCTTC	CASRDGLAGSGEQFF
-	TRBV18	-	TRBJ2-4	TGTGCCAGCTCACCACAACCGCCCCCGGGTGGCATTCAGTACTTC	CASSPQPPPGGIQYF
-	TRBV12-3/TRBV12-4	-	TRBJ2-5	TGTGCCAGCAGTTTACAGGGCGAGACCCAGTACTTC	CASSLQGETQYF
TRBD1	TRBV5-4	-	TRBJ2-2	TGTGCCAGCAGCTTGGTAGGGGGCATACGCGGGGAGCTGTTTTTT	CASSLVGGIRGELFF
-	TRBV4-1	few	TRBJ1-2	TGCGCCAGCAGCCAAAGCTCCCCTAACTATGGCTACACCTTC	CASSQSSPNYGYTF
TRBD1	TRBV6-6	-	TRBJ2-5	TGTGCCAGCAGTTACTCAGGGCAGGGGGTGGAGACCCAGTACTTC	CASSYSGQGVETQYF
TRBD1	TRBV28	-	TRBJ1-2	TGTGCCAGCAGTCCAGGACAGGGTGGCAATGGCTACACCTTC	CASSPGQGGNGYTF
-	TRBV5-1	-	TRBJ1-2	TGCGCCAGCAGCTCACAATCTTCGACAGGAGCCTATGGCTACACCTTC	CASSSQSSTGAYGYTF
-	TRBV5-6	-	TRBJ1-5	TGTGCCAGCAGCTTGGCCCAGGTGGGTCAGCCCCAGCATTTT	CASSLAQVGQPQHF
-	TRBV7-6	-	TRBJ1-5	TGTGCCAGCAGCGAACAGGGCCAGCCCCAGCATTTT	CASSEQGQPQHF
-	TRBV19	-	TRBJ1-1	TGTGCCAGTAGTATTAAGAGAGGGACTGAAGCTTTCTTT	CASSIKRGTEAFF
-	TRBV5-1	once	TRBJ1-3	TGCGCCAGCAGCTTGAGCAGGCAAGGAAACACCATATATTTT	CASSLSRQGNTIYF
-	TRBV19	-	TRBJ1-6	TGTGCCAGTAGTACGGACAGTACCTATTCACCCCTCCACTTT	CASSTDSTYSPLHF
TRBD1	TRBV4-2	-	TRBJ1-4	TGTGCCAGCAGCCAATACGGGACAGCCGAAAAACTGTTTTTT	CASSQYGTAEKLFF
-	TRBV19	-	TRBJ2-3	TGTGCCAGTAGTAGGCAGTACAAAAGCACAGATACGCAGTATTTT	CASSRQYKSTDTQYF
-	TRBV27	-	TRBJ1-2	TGTGCCAGCAGTTTTGGGCAGGGGAATGGCTACACCTTC	CASSFGQGNGYTF
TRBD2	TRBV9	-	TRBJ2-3	TGTGCCAGCAGCGAGAGGGAGCGGGGGGGCCCTATAGATACGCAGTATTTT	CASSERERGGPIDTQYF
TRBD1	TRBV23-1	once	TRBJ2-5	TGCGCCAGCAGTCAGGACAGGGTAGCAGAGACCCAGTACTTC	CASSQDRVAETQYF
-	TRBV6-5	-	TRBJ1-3	TGTGCCAGCAGGGGGGGTTTCTCTGGAAACACCATATATTTT	CASRGGFSGNTIYF
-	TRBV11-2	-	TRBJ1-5	TGTGCCAGCAGCTTAGATCTCTCTAGCAATCAGCCCCAGCATTTT	CASSLDLSSNQPQHF
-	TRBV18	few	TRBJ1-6	TGTGCCAGCGGAAAGGGACAAAATAATAATTCACCCCTCCACTTT	CASGKGQNNNSPLHF
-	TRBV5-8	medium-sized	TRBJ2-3	TGTGCCACGACACTCGACAGAAACACAGATACGCAGTATTTT	CATTLDRNTDTQYF
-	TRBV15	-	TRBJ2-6	TGTGCCACCAGCAGAGTTGGCACGTCTGGGGCCAACGTCCTGACTTTC	CATSRVGTSGANVLTF
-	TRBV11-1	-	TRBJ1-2	TGTGCCAGCAGCTTGTCCCCAGCGGGGGCCGGGAAGGGCTACACCTTC	CASSLSPAGAGKGYTF